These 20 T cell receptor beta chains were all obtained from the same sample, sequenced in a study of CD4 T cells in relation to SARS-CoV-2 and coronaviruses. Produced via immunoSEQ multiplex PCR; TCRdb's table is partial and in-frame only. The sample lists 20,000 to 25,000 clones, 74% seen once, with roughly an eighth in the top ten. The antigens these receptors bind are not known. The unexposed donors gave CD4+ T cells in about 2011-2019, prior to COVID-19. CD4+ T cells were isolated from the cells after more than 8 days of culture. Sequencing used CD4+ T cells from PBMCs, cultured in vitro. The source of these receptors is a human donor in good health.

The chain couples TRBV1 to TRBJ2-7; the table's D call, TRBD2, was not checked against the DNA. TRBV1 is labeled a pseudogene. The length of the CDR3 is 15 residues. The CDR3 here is CTSSIPKRGYYEQYF. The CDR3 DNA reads TGCACCAGCAGCATTCCTAAGCGGGGGTACTACGAGCAGTACTTC.

CDR3 nucleotides: TGTGCCAGCTCGCTTAGACAGGGCAATCAGCCCCAGCATTTT. Amino acid sequence: CASSLRQGNQPQHF. The V gene is TRBV18, the J gene TRBJ1-5; D is possibly TRBD1 (6 bases). The V gene's germline CDR1 is KGHSH and CDR2 LQKENI. The CDR3 consists of 14 residues. V was clipped by 6 bases and J by 2 bases, with 11 bases between them.

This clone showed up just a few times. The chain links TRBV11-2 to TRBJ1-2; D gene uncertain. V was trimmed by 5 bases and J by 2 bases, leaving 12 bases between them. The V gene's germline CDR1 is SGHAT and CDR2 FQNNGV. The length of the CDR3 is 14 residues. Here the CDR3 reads CASSRVAGNYGYTF. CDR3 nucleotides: TGTGCCAGCAGCCGGGTCGCGGGGAACTATGGCTACACCTTC.

The CDR3 DNA reads TGTGCCAGTAGTTCGACAGGGGGCTACACCTTC. This sequence encodes CASSSTGGYTF. V is TRBV19 and J is TRBJ1-2; 7 bases are a match to TRBD1. The CDR3 is made up of 11 amino acids. Looked up from germline, CDR1 is LNHDA and CDR2 is SQIVND (reference sequence). Trimming took 5 bases from V and 8 from J; bases not matched to a gene: 2.

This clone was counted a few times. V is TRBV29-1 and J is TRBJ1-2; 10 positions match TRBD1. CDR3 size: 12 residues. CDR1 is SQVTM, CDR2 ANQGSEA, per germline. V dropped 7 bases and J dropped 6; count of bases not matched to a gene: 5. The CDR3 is CSGGTGDNGYTF. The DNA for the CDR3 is TGCAGCGGCGGGACAGGGGACAATGGCTACACCTTC.

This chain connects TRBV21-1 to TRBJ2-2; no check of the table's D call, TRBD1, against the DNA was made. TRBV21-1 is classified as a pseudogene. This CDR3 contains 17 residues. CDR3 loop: CASSGQTGNWRTGELFF. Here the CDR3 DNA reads TGTGCCAGCAGCGGCCAAACAGGGAACTGGAGGACCGGGGAGCTGTTTTTT.

Written as DNA, the CDR3 is TGCAGTGCTAGTAGGGAGTTGGGCAATCAGCCCCAGCATTTT. It specifies CSASRELGNQPQHF. The V and J genes are TRBV20-1 and TRBJ1-5; D is ambiguous. The V gene's germline CDR1 is DFQATT and CDR2 SNEGSKA (reference sequence). The length of the CDR3 is 14 residues. Trimming cost V 3 bases and J 2 bases, with 11 bases left between them.

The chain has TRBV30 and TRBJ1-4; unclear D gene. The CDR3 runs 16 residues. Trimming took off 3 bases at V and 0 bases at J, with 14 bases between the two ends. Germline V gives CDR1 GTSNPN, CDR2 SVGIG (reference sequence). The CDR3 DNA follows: TGTGCCTGGAGCGAGGGATTGGTACCAACTAATGAAAAACTGTTTTTT. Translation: CAWSEGLVPTNEKLFF.

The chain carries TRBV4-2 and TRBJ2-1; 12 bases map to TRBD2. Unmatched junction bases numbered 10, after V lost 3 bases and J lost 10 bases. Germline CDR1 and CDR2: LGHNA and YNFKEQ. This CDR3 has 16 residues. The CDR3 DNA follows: TGTGCCAGCAGCCAGCCCGACGGTCTAGCGGGAGGGGAGCAGTTCTTC. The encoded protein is CASSQPDGLAGGEQFF.

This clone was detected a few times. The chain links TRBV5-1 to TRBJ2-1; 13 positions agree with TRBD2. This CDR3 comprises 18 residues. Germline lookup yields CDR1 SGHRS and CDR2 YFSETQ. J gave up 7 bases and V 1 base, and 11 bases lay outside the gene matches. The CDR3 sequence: CASSLLGTSGNVGNEQFF. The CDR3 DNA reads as TGCGCCAGCAGCTTGTTAGGGACTAGCGGGAATGTGGGGAATGAGCAGTTCTTC.

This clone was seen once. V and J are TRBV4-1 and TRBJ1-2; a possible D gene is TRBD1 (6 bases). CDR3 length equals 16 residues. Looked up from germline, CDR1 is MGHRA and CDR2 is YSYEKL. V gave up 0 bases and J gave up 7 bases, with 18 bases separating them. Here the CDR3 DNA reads TGCGCCAGCAGCCAAGAGGGATCAGGGGCGCGGGGTGGCTACACCTTC. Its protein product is CASSQEGSGARGGYTF.

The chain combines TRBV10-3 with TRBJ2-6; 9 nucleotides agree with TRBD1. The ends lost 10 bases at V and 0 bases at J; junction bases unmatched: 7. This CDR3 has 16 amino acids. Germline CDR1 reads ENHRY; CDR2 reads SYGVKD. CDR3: CATGQGSNSGANVLTF. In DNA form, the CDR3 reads TGTGCCACCGGACAGGGGTCAAACTCTGGGGCCAACGTCCTGACTTTC.

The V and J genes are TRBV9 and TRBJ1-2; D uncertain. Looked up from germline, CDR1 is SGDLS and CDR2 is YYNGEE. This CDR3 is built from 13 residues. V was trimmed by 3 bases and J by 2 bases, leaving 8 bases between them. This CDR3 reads CASSGGTNYGYTF. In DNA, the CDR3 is TGTGCCAGCAGCGGAGGCACCAACTATGGCTACACCTTC.

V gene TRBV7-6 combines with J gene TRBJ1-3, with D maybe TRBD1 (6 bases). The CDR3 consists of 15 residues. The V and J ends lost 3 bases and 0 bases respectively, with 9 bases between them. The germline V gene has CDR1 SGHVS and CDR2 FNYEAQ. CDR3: CASSFGGGSGNTIYF. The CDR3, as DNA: TGTGCCAGCAGCTTTGGGGGCGGCTCTGGAAACACCATATATTTT.

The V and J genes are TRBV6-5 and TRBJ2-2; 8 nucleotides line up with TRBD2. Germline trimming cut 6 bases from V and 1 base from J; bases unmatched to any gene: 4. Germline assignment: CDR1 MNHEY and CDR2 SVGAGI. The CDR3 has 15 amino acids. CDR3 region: CASRRLAQNTGELFF. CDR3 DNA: TGTGCCAGCAGGCGACTAGCGCAGAACACCGGGGAGCTGTTTTTT.

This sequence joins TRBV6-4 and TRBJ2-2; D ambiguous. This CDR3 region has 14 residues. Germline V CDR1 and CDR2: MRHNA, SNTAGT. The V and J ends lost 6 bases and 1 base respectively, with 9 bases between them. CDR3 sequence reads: CASSAGWNTGELFF. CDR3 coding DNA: TGTGCCAGCAGCGCAGGTTGGAACACCGGGGAGCTGTTTTTT.

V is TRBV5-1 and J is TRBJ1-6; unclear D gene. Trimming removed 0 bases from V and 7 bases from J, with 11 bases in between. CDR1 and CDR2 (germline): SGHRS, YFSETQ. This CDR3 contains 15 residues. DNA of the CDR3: TGCGCCAGCAGCTTGGTTCGACCCGAGAATTCACCCCTCCACTTT. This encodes CASSLVRPENSPLHF.

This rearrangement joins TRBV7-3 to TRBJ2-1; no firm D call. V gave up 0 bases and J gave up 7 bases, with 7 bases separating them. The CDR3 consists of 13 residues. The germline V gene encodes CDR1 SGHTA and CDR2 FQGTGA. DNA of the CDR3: TGTGCCAGCAGCTTAACGTACGAGAATGAGCAGTTCTTC. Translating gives CASSLTYENEQFF. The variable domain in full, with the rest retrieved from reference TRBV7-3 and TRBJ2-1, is GAGVSQTPSNKVTEKGKYVELRCDPISGHTALYWYRQSLGQGPEFLIYFQGTGAADDSGLPNDRFFAVRPEGSVSTLKIQRTERGDSAVYLCASSLTYENEQFFGPGTRLTVL.

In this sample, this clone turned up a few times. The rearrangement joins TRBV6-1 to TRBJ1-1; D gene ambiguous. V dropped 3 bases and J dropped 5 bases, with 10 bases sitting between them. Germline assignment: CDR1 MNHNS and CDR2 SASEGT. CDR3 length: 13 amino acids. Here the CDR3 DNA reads TGTGCCAGCAGTGAGGCGGGGAGGACTGAAGCTTTCTTT. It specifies CASSEAGRTEAFF.

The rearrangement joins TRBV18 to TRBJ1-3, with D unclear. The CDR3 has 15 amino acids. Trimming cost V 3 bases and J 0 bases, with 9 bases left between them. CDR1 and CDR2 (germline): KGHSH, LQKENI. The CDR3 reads CASSPTTNSGNTIYF. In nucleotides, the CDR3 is TGTGCCAGCTCACCCACAACGAACTCTGGAAACACCATATATTTT.